These T cell receptor beta chains were read from a single sample in a study of regulatory T cells in long-lasting Graves disease. TCRdb ran MiXCR on the multiplex PCR reads and lists one entry per CDR3 protein. The sample holds some 370,000 distinct CDR3 sequences; around 20% are singletons and the top ten take more than 20%. Sequences were derived from peripheral blood mononuclear cells (PBMCs), sampled when the disease was refractory, from a patient treated with antithyroid drugs. All receptors come from a female donor with Graves disease. Both conserved end residues are part of each CDR3. D genes are given only for firm matches. A clone size is listed for some rows: how often the clone was seen (once, few, many), or a class if it is expanded.

TRBV11-2,16,few,-,TRBJ2-2,TGTGCCAGCAGCTTAGATCTTGTCCACAACACCGGGGAGCTGTTTTTT,CASSLDLVHNTGELFF
TRBV11-2,19,many,TRBD2,TRBJ2-7,TGTGCCAGCAGCCCCTCGAGTGAGGGACTAGCGGGACCATCCTACGAGCAGTACTTC,CASSPSSEGLAGPSYEQYF
TRBV30,12,-,TRBD2,TRBJ2-5,TGTGCCTGGGGCCCGGGGGGAGAGACCCAGTACTTC,CAWGPGGETQYF
TRBV27,14,-,-,TRBJ1-6,TGTGCCAGCAGTTTATGGGGAGCAAATTCACCCCTCCACTTT,CASSLWGANSPLHF
TRBV12-3/TRBV12-4,12,few,-,TRBJ1-1,TGTGCCAGCAGTTTAAGGATCGCTGAAGCTTTCTTT,CASSLRIAEAFF
TRBV12-3/TRBV12-4,15,-,-,TRBJ2-3,TGTGCCAGCAGTTTAGTTGGGTCCCGCACAGATACGCAGTATTTT,CASSLVGSRTDTQYF
TRBV18,14,-,TRBD1,TRBJ2-7,TGTGCCAGCTCACCCGGGACAGGGGGCCACGAGCAGTACTTC,CASSPGTGGHEQYF
TRBV9,16,-,TRBD1,TRBJ1-2,TGTGCCAGCAGCACCCTCCCCGGGACAGCTAACTATGGCTACACCTTC,CASSTLPGTANYGYTF
TRBV7-7,15,-,-,TRBJ2-5,TGTGCTAGCAGCTTTGACACAGGAAACCAAGAGACCCAGTACTTC,CASSFDTGNQETQYF
TRBV27,15,-,TRBD2,TRBJ2-3,TGTGCCAGCAGAACCGGGACTAGCGGCACAGATACGCAGTATTTT,CASRTGTSGTDTQYF
TRBV2,14,many,-,TRBJ1-4,TGTGCCAGCAGCCCCAGGCAGATGGGTCGAAAACTGTTTTTT,CASSPRQMGRKLFF
TRBV5-5,15,many,TRBD1,TRBJ2-7,TGTGCCAGCAGCCATGGACAGGGAGCCATCTACGAGCAGTACTTC,CASSHGQGAIYEQYF
TRBV30,12,few,-,TRBJ1-6,TGTGCCTGGAGCCGCCCGAATTCACCCCTCCACTTT,CAWSRPNSPLHF
TRBV10-3,15,many,TRBD1,TRBJ1-1,TGTGCCATCAGTGGAACAGGGGGCGATAACACTGAAGCTTTCTTT,CAISGTGGDNTEAFF
TRBV30,14,many,-,TRBJ1-1,TGTGCCTGGAGGGGAGTCACAGGGAACACTGAAGCTTTCTTT,CAWRGVTGNTEAFF
TRBV7-2,15,many,TRBD1,TRBJ2-7,TGTGCCAGCAGCTCCCGGGACAGGGTGTCTAGCGAGCAGTACTTC,CASSSRDRVSSEQYF
TRBV24-1,16,-,-,TRBJ2-1,TGTGCCACCAGTGACCCAAGCGGGTCTTCCTACAATGAGCAGTTCTTC,CATSDPSGSSYNEQFF
TRBV19,15,-,-,TRBJ2-7,TGTGCCAGTAGAACTACAGGCGCCTTAGGCTACGAGCAGTACTTC,CASRTTGALGYEQYF
TRBV7-2,16,few,-,TRBJ2-5,TGTGCCAGCAGCCCACTAGGGGGAATCCTCCAAGAGACCCAGTACTTC,CASSPLGGILQETQYF
TRBV20-1,11,few,-,TRBJ2-7,TGCAGTGCTCGGAACTCCTACGAGCAGTACTTC,CSARNSYEQYF
TRBV12-5,17,many,-,TRBJ2-3,TGTGCTAGTGGTTTAAGGAGGGCCGCGCGTGACACAGATACGCAGTATTTT,CASGLRRAARDTDTQYF
TRBV19,17,-,-,TRBJ1-4,TGTGCCAGTACCCCGCTCGCAGGAAGAAGGGCTAATGAAAAACTGTTTTTT,CASTPLAGRRANEKLFF
TRBV7-9,16,few,-,TRBJ2-5,TGTGCCAGCAGCTTTGGGGTAGCGGACTTCCAAGAGACCCAGTACTTC,CASSFGVADFQETQYF
TRBV7-6,16,few,TRBD1,TRBJ2-7,TGTGCCAGCAGCACCTCCGACAGGGCCAGAACCTACGAGCAGTACTTC,CASSTSDRARTYEQYF
TRBV7-8,15,few,TRBD1,TRBJ2-7,TGTGCCAGCAGCTCAACGGGACAGGGGTTCCACGAGCAGTACTTC,CASSSTGQGFHEQYF
TRBV28,16,many,TRBD1,TRBJ1-1,TGTGCCAGCAGTTTACCGACAGGACAGGGGGACACTGAAGCTTTCTTT,CASSLPTGQGDTEAFF
TRBV5-1,13,few,-,TRBJ2-7,TGCGCCAGCAGCCCAATAACAGGTTACGAGCAGTACTTC,CASSPITGYEQYF
TRBV27,18,many,-,TRBJ2-4,TGTGCCAGCAGTTTCATGAGGGACCCCCTACTAGCCAAAAACATTCAGTACTTC,CASSFMRDPLLAKNIQYF
TRBV18,16,-,TRBD2,TRBJ2-7,TGTGCCAGCTCCCTCCTCACTAGCGGGATATCGTACGAGCAGTACTTC,CASSLLTSGISYEQYF
TRBV9,15,few,-,TRBJ2-7,TGTGCCAGCAGCGCGTCGTCACTTCAGGGTTACGAGCAGTACTTC,CASSASSLQGYEQYF
TRBV7-8,15,few,TRBD1,TRBJ2-3,TGTGCCAGCAGCTCCCCGCAGGGGGATACAGATACGCAGTATTTT,CASSSPQGDTDTQYF
TRBV18,16,-,TRBD1,TRBJ1-1,TGTGCCAGCTCACCACCACAGGGGGGTACGAACACTGAAGCTTTCTTT,CASSPPQGGTNTEAFF
TRBV30,17,few,TRBD1,TRBJ1-3,TGTACCTGGCCGGTCGTGACAGGGAGCCTGTACGGAAACACCATATATTTT,CTWPVVTGSLYGNTIYF
TRBV20-1,14,many,-,TRBJ2-7,TGCAGTGCTATGGGCCCAGAATTAGCCTACGAGCAGTACTTC,CSAMGPELAYEQYF
TRBV6-2/TRBV6-3,12,-,-,TRBJ2-2,TGTGCCACGAGGGGGGGGGACGGGGAGCTGTTTTTT,CATRGGDGELFF
TRBV7-2,15,-,-,TRBJ1-2,TGTGCCAGCAGCTTAGGAGGGGGGGCGGGGTATGGCTACACCTTC,CASSLGGGAGYGYTF
TRBV7-2,15,few,-,TRBJ2-3,TGTGCCAGCAGCTTTGGGGGGGACAGGTTGGATACGCAGTATTTT,CASSFGGDRLDTQYF
TRBV6-5,14,many,-,TRBJ2-5,TGTGCCAGCAGTTACTCCGACGGAGAAGAGACCCAGTACTTC,CASSYSDGEETQYF
TRBV7-7,12,few,-,TRBJ2-1,TGTGCTAGCAGCTTAGACGGGAATGAGCAGTTCTTC,CASSLDGNEQFF
TRBV2,14,many,TRBD1,TRBJ2-7,TGTGCCAGCACTAGGGGACAGCAGGCCTACGAGCAGTACTTC,CASTRGQQAYEQYF
TRBV6-1,15,many,TRBD1,TRBJ1-2,TGTGCCAGCAGACCGCCGGGACAGGGGACCTTGGGCTACACCTTC,CASRPPGQGTLGYTF
TRBV4-2,17,-,TRBD1,TRBJ2-7,TGTGCCAGCAGCCAAGGTCTTTCGGGACAGGGGGCCGGTGAGCAGTACTTC,CASSQGLSGQGAGEQYF
TRBV3-1,15,many,TRBD2,TRBJ2-7,TGTGCCAGCAGCCAAACTAGCGAGTGGGGCTACGAGCAGTACTTC,CASSQTSEWGYEQYF
TRBV7-9,15,many,TRBD1,TRBJ2-7,TGTGCCAGCAGTTCACCGGGACAGGGTATCTACGAGCAGTACTTC,CASSSPGQGIYEQYF
TRBV28,17,many,TRBD1,TRBJ2-5,TGTGCCAGCAGCCCCCTTAACCCGACAGGGTACCAAGAGACCCAGTACTTC,CASSPLNPTGYQETQYF
TRBV2,13,many,TRBD1,TRBJ2-1,TGTGCCAGCAGTGAAAGCGGACAGGGAATTCAGTTCTTC,CASSESGQGIQFF
TRBV12-3/TRBV12-4,14,many,-,TRBJ1-4,TGTGCCAGCCGTGGCTCGGGAAACGGTGAAAAACTGTTTTTT,CASRGSGNGEKLFF
TRBV11-2,14,once,TRBD2,TRBJ2-1,TGTGCCAGCAGCCCCACGGGCGGGAGTGATGAGCAGTTCTTC,CASSPTGGSDEQFF
TRBV6-1,15,many,TRBD2,TRBJ2-7,TGTGCCAGCAGCAGGACTAGCGCCCGAGGGAACGAGCAGTACTTC,CASSRTSARGNEQYF
TRBV18,14,-,-,TRBJ2-5,TGTGCCAGCTCAAACCCCCCAGTCCAAGAGACCCAGTACTTC,CASSNPPVQETQYF
TRBV29-1,13,few,TRBD2,TRBJ2-4,TGCAGCGTTGAGCGGGAGGGTAAAAACATTCAGTACTTC,CSVEREGKNIQYF
TRBV6-2/TRBV6-3,15,-,-,TRBJ2-5,TGTGCCAGCACCCCCAGCGGAGAAAGGTGGGAGACCCAGTACTTC,CASTPSGERWETQYF
TRBV6-1,14,-,TRBD1,TRBJ2-7,TGTGCCAGCAATAGTGGGACAGGGGCCTACGAGCAGTACTTC,CASNSGTGAYEQYF